This TCR beta chain originates from a study of identical twins. Findings and caveats of the study: The abundant beta clonotypes from cord blood had fewer insertions, and memory repertoires had none of this. Shared out-of-frame alpha sequences (those common to twins) showed excess low generation probability. Without tracking the same donors, conclusions rested on cross-sectional statistical analysis.

This clonotype was detected only a few times. Its specificity is unknown. Template switching created a universal primer site, and the cDNA included unique molecular identifiers. TCRdb processed the 5' RACE reads anew with MiXCR; each CDR3 protein has one entry. The table includes roughly 570,000 distinct CDR3 sequences, more than 9% detected once. This same sample was also taken into another study, of yellow fever vaccine responses in identical twins.

Sequencing was carried out using PBMCs. This sequence originates from a woman aged 18-29 years in good health.

In DNA, the CDR3 is TGTGCCAGCAGTTACTCCTCTGGCGGTAGTAGGACAGATACGCAGTATTTT. It yields the protein CASSYSSGGSRTDTQYF. The gene calls are TRBV6-5 and TRBJ2-3, with D uncertain. Germline assignment: CDR1 MNHEY and CDR2 SVGAGI. CDR3 length: 17 residues. With 0 bases removed from V and 3 bases from J, the gap between germline ends came to 16 bases.